The 5 T cell receptor beta chains presented below share a single source sample, sequenced in a study of post-analysis software for immune sequencing data. Findings and limits, study-wide: TRBV5-6, TRBV5-1 and TRBV20-1 belonged to a set of roughly 5 TRBV segments that were more frequent in patients than controls.

Unique molecular identifiers tagged the TCR beta cDNA libraries. One entry per CDR3 protein, called by TCRdb with MiXCR from the PCR reads. Among about 200,000 distinct CDR3 sequences listed, around 29% were seen once. Their target antigens are unknown. Sequencing was carried out using blood. Receptors were obtained from a girl between 2 and 17 years old with multiple sclerosis.

At least ten counts were recorded for this clonotype. V usage is TRBV29-1 and J usage is TRBJ1-2; possibly TRBD1 for D (5 bases). The CDR3 consists of 13 residues. Germline V lookup: CDR1 SQVTM, CDR2 ANQGSEA. Trimming took off 3 bases at V and 7 bases at J, with 15 bases between the two ends. The CDR3 reads CSVDGGMSSGYTF. In DNA, the CDR3 is TGCAGCGTTGACGGGGGGATGAGCTCTGGCTACACCTTC.

V and J are TRBV4-2 and TRBJ1-1; maybe TRBD1 (5 bases). The CDR3 loop spans 15 amino acids. CDR1 is LGHNA, CDR2 YNFKEQ, per germline. Trimming took 4 bases from V and 1 from J, leaving 13 bases between them. The CDR3 reads CASSRGELGNTEAFF. CDR3 nucleotide sequence: TGTGCCAGCAGCCGGGGGGAACTGGGGAACACTGAAGCTTTCTTT.

As for this clonotype: Since a much larger clone is just one base distant, this may be a read error. The chain is built from TRBV7-9 and TRBJ2-5; D might be TRBD1 or TRBD2, each matching 6 bases. Matching the DNA end better, TRBJ2-7 makes the J call doubtful. The CDR3 loop spans 16 amino acids. CDR1 SEHNR and CDR2 FQNEAQ come from the germline V gene (reference sequence). The chain's CDR3 is CASSPVTGGRSCEQYF. The DNA for the CDR3 is TGTGCCAGCAGCCCCGTCACCGGGGGCCGCTCCTGCGAGCAGTACTTC.

There are a few counts of this clonotype. The chain has TRBV5-5 and TRBJ1-1, with D hard to call. The V gene's germline CDR1 is SGHKS and CDR2 YYEKEE (reference sequence). The CDR3 is 15 amino acids. V shed 1 base and J shed 0 bases, with 10 bases lying between them. The CDR3 DNA follows: TGTGCCAGCAGCTTGTCGTCAGGAATGAACACTGAAGCTTTCTTT. The encoded protein is CASSLSSGMNTEAFF. Using reference TRBV5-5 and TRBJ1-1 for the parts outside the CDR3, the full variable domain is DAGVTQSPTHLIKTRGQQVTLRCSPISGHKSVSWYQQVLGQGPQFIFQYYEKEERGRGNFPDRFSARQFPNYSSELNVNALLLGDSALYLCASSLSSGMNTEAFFGQGTRLTVV.

This clonotype was observed a few times. The chain employs TRBV4-2 and TRBJ2-5; 10 nucleotides agree with TRBD2. Per the germline V gene, CDR1 is LGHNA and CDR2 is YNFKEQ. This CDR3 has 21 amino acids. The J segment lost 5 bases and the V segment lost 0 bases, leaving 21 bases of the junction unmatched. The CDR3 is CASSQDRRQSGRARNPETQYF. The CDR3 nucleotides are TGTGCCAGCAGCCAAGATCGGAGACAGAGCGGGAGGGCCAGAAATCCGGAGACCCAGTACTTC.